This T cell receptor beta chain is from a study of T cell responses to AZD1222 COVID-19 vaccine. Study-level points and caveats: Increases in Spike-specific TCR breadth and depth were seen after two AZD1222 doses.

About this clone: The antigen is unknown.

V lost 4 bases and J lost 3; bases outside the gene matches: 9. The germline gives CDR1 KGHDR, CDR2 SFDVKD. The CDR3 is made up of 18 amino acids. Second-dose schedules of about 4 or about 12 weeks were combined. The repertoire was sequenced with immunoSEQ multiplex PCR; TCRdb's copy has only in-frame clones and lacks some. The table lists under 70,000 clones, 89% of them singletons. Specimen: peripheral blood, collected 28 days after the second AZD1222 dose. The rearrangement links TRBV24-1 to TRBJ2-2; 11 bases map to TRBD2. The clonotype was recovered from an adult who received the AZD1222 COVID-19 vaccine. The CDR3 bases are TGTGCCACCAGTGAGTCTATACTAGCGGGAGCGCACACCGGGGAGCTGTTTTTT. Translation gives CATSESILAGAHTGELFF.